The 15 T cell receptor beta chains given below trace back to one sample, sequenced in a study of post-analysis software for immune sequencing data (dated by TCRdb to the mid-2010s). The study at large found these results: Roughly 5 TRBV segments, including TRBV5-6, TRBV5-1 and TRBV20-1, were significantly more frequent in patients than controls.

The library relied on PCR. Reads for this sample came from an Illumina HiSeq 2500. Unique molecular identifiers were incorporated into TCR beta cDNA libraries to reduce PCR and sequencing biases. TCRdb reworked the public reads: Q25 trimming with fastp, MiXCR clone assembly, productive beta chains retained. All rows with the same CDR3 protein become a single entry with the most common DNA and genes. The sample includes hundreds of thousands of distinct CDR3 sequences, with roughly 58% observed a single time. Clones ranked in the top ten supply 4% to 5.5% of the sample. Their antigen targets remain unknown. The sample comprised blood. The receptors originated from a girl between 10 and 17 years old with multiple sclerosis.

CDR3 coding DNA: TGCAGCGTTGAAGATCCGGGCAGGGCCTCCTACGAGCAGTACTTC. Translating gives CSVEDPGRASYEQYF. The chain carries TRBV29-1 and TRBJ2-7, with D possibly TRBD1 on 5 matching bases. V lost 0 bases and J lost 0, with 12 bases in between. The CDR3 spans 15 residues. Germline V CDR1 and CDR2: SQVTM, ANQGSEA.

The gene calls are TRBV29-1 and TRBJ2-7, with 10 bases fitting TRBD2. Germline V lookup: CDR1 SQVTM, CDR2 ANQGSEA. Trimming cost V 6 bases and J 3 bases; bases outside gene matches: 2. This CDR3 is built from 12 residues. In DNA, the CDR3 is TGCAGCGTAACTAGCGGGGTCTACGAGCAGTACTTC. It codes for CSVTSGVYEQYF.

The V gene is TRBV12-3 or TRBV12-4, the J gene TRBJ2-1; 14 nucleotides align to TRBD2. J was trimmed by 5 bases and V by 5 bases; bases with no gene match: 11. This CDR3 contains 18 residues. In DNA form, the CDR3 reads TGTGCCAGCAGTCCGGGACTAGCGGGAGAAAGGCAGAACAATGAGCAGTTCTTC. Protein sequence: CASSPGLAGERQNNEQFF.

The J gene is TRBJ2-7, the V gene TRBV11-2, with D perhaps matching TRBD2 (6 bases). Germline V gene lookup returns CDR1 SGHAT and CDR2 FQNNGV. The CDR3 totals 16 residues. Trimming removed 2 bases at V and 2 bases at J, with 16 bases between. The CDR3 sequence: CASSLYRDSVPYEQYF. CDR3 sequence (DNA): TGTGCCAGCAGCTTATACCGGGACTCAGTCCCCTACGAGCAGTACTTC.

The J gene is TRBJ2-5, the V gene TRBV5-1, with TRBD1 matching over 7 bases. The CDR3 consists of 14 residues. Germline trimming cut 7 bases from V and 3 bases from J; bases unmatched to any gene: 9. In germline, CDR1 is SGHRS, CDR2 YFSETQ. CDR3: CASGLGTAEETQYF. CDR3 DNA sequence: TGCGCCAGCGGCCTCGGGACAGCCGAAGAGACCCAGTACTTC.

The rearrangement uses TRBV7-8 and TRBJ1-2; the match to TRBD1 covers 9 bases. V shed 3 bases and J 1 base; nucleotides not matched to a gene: 15. CDR3 length: 19 residues. Germline CDR1 is SGHVS and CDR2 is FQNEAQ. In DNA, the CDR3 is TGTGCCAGCAGCTTCACCCCGCGAGGACAGGGGCCACTTAACTATGGCTACACCTTC. Translating gives CASSFTPRGQGPLNYGYTF.

CDR3 nucleotides: TGTGCCAGCAGCCCCCGACCGGATACCTATGGCTACACCTTC. It codes for CASSPRPDTYGYTF. V gene TRBV7-3 combines with J gene TRBJ1-2; unclear D gene. The CDR3 is made up of 14 amino acids. Germline CDR1 and CDR2: SGHTA and FQGTGA. V lost 5 bases and J 4 bases, leaving 14 bases between the germline ends.

This clonotype was detected only once. The chain is built from TRBV7-2 and TRBJ1-4; 7 nucleotides match TRBD1. The CDR3 spans 14 residues. Trimming removed 4 bases from V and 7 bases from J; junction bases left unmatched: 6. Germline loops: CDR1 SGHTA, CDR2 FQGNSA. The CDR3 spells CASSSPGQTEKLFF. CDR3 nucleotides: TGTGCCAGCAGCTCCCCGGGACAGACTGAAAAACTGTTTTTT.

V is TRBV30 and J is TRBJ2-3, with TRBD1 identical over 8 bases. The CDR3 consists of 14 residues. The V gene's germline CDR1 is GTSNPN and CDR2 SVGIG (reference sequence). With V trimmed by 5 bases and J by 5 bases, 9 bases remained unmatched. The CDR3 region is CAWLNRGIGDTQYF. CDR3 coding DNA: TGTGCCTGGCTGAACAGGGGGATTGGAGATACGCAGTATTTT. Combining the CDR3 with reference TRBV30 and TRBJ2-3 gives the whole variable domain SQTIHQWPATLVQPVGSPLSLECTVEGTSNPNLYWYRQAAGRGLQLLFYSVGIGQISSEVPQNLSASRPQDRQFILSSKKLLLSDSGFYLCAWLNRGIGDTQYFGPGTRLTVL.

The V and J genes are TRBV10-3 and TRBJ1-2; 9 bases line up with TRBD1. The V gene's germline CDR1 is ENHRY and CDR2 SYGVKD. Unmatched junction bases numbered 13, after V lost 10 bases and J lost 7 bases. This CDR3 spans 14 amino acids. CDR3 in amino acids: CATRTGDVWSGYTF. CDR3 nucleotides: TGTGCCACCCGGACAGGGGACGTTTGGAGTGGCTACACCTTC.

The chain combines TRBV5-1 with TRBJ1-2, with 7 bases aligning to TRBD1. The CDR3 is 14 residues long. CDR1 is SGHRS and CDR2 is YFSETQ in the germline V gene. Trimming took 4 bases from V and 3 from J; bases not matched to a gene: 6. The CDR3 here is CASSPQGLDYGYTF. The CDR3 nucleotides are TGCGCCAGCAGCCCACAGGGGCTCGACTATGGCTACACCTTC.

This chain joins TRBV7-2 and TRBJ2-5; 8 nucleotides match TRBD2. Germline trimming cut 5 bases from V and 1 base from J; bases unmatched to any gene: 15. The CDR3 extends over 18 amino acids. In germline, CDR1 is SGHTA, CDR2 FQGNSA. CDR3 nucleotide sequence: TGTGCCAGCAGCCCGAGGGGTGGAGCGGGGGCCCTCCAAGAGACCCAGTACTTC. It translates to CASSPRGGAGALQETQYF.

The sample holds a few counts of this clonotype. The CDR3 reads CSVLIERDLLAKNIQYF. DNA for the CDR3: TGCAGCGTTTTGATTGAGCGGGATCTCCTAGCCAAAAACATTCAGTACTTC. This chain uses TRBV29-1 with TRBJ2-4; TRBD2 agrees at 7 bases. Germline values: CDR1 SQVTM, CDR2 ANQGSEA. After removal of 5 bases from V and 0 bases from J, the junction contained 13 bases not matched to a gene. The CDR3 consists of 17 residues.

The chain combines TRBV20-1 with TRBJ2-4; TRBD1 matches 7 bases. This CDR3 spans 14 amino acids. CDR1 is DFQATT, CDR2 SNEGSKA, per germline (reference sequence). After removal of 5 bases from V and 15 bases from J, the junction contained 19 bases not matched to a gene. The CDR3 loop reads CSAQPGTASYERYF. CDR3 sequence (DNA): TGCAGTGCTCAGCCCGGGACAGCTTCCTACGAGCGGTACTTC.

This clonotype came up a few times. J is TRBJ2-7 and V is TRBV5-1; D is unresolved. The V gene lost 0 bases and the J gene lost 3 bases, with 7 bases spanning the gap. The length of the CDR3 is 13 residues. In germline, CDR1 is SGHRS, CDR2 YFSETQ. The CDR3 here is CASSLDSYYEQYF. The CDR3, as DNA: TGCGCCAGCAGCTTGGATTCCTACTACGAGCAGTACTTC.